These T cell receptor beta chains were read from a single sample in a study of T cell responses to AZD1222 COVID-19 vaccine. Sequenced by immunoSEQ multiplex PCR; TCRdb stores in-frame clones only, minus some. The table lists around 180,000 clones, 90% of them singletons. The sequenced sample was peripheral blood, obtained on day 0 of AZD1222 vaccination. The receptors here all came from an adult in good health. The CDR3 runs from the conserved cysteine through the conserved F or W. The D gene is left open where the match is weak. Only some rows state a clone size, as once, few, many or a class for expanded clones.

cdr3_aa	cdr3_nt	j_call	v_call	clone_size	d_call
CASSPNRGGRETQYF	TGTGCCAGCAGCCCAAATCGGGGGGGCAGGGAGACCCAGTACTTC	TRBJ2-5	TRBV5-6	NA	TRBD2
CASSKGLGVKETQYF	TGTGCCAGCAGCAAAGGACTAGGGGTAAAAGAGACCCAGTACTTC	TRBJ2-5	TRBV9	NA	TRBD2
CASSSRGSYNSPLHF	TGTGCCAGCAGTTCCCGGGGCTCCTATAATTCACCCCTCCACTTT	TRBJ1-6	TRBV27	once	NA
CASSTDRGGGYTF	TGCGCCAGCAGCACTGACAGGGGAGGGGGCTACACCTTC	TRBJ1-2	TRBV5-1	NA	TRBD1
CASSFNSQETQYF	TGTGCCAGCAGCTTCAACAGCCAAGAGACCCAGTACTTC	TRBJ2-5	TRBV7-9	NA	NA
CASRARTVTNTEAFF	TGTGCCAGCAGAGCTAGGACAGTTACGAACACTGAAGCTTTCTTT	TRBJ1-1	TRBV27	NA	NA
CASSSGTARYEQYF	TGCGCCAGCAGCTCCGGGACAGCGCGGTACGAGCAGTACTTC	TRBJ2-7	TRBV5-1	NA	TRBD1
CASSQKADSNYGYTF	TGTGCCAGCAGCCAAAAAGCGGACAGTAACTATGGCTACACCTTC	TRBJ1-2	TRBV3-1/TRBV3-2	NA	NA
CASSDRQESTDTQYF	TGTGCCAGCAGTGACCGACAGGAAAGCACAGATACGCAGTATTTT	TRBJ2-3	TRBV6-4	NA	NA
CASSEAGGATEAFF	TGTGCCAGCAGTGAAGCGGGGGGTGCTACTGAAGCTTTCTTT	TRBJ1-1	TRBV6-1	NA	NA
CASSPGLAPGELFF	TGTGCCAGTAGTCCAGGACTGGCCCCCGGGGAGCTGTTTTTT	TRBJ2-2	TRBV19	NA	NA
CASSDKKGTGLSQYF	TGTGCCAGCAGCGATAAAAAGGGGACAGGTTTAAGTCAGTACTTC	TRBJ2-7	TRBV7-2	NA	TRBD1
CASSQDRGAEGLF	TGTGCCAGCTCCCAAGACAGGGGGGCCGAGGGGCTCTTT	TRBJ1-1	TRBV18	NA	TRBD1
CASSVAAGGPTDTQYF	TGTGCCAGCAGCGTAGCGGCGGGGGGGCCGACAGATACGCAGTATTTT	TRBJ2-3	TRBV9	once	TRBD2
CASSQEKGGGELFF	TGCGCCAGCAGCCAAGAGAAGGGAGGCGGGGAGCTGTTTTTT	TRBJ2-2	TRBV4-3	NA	NA
CASSQDRLAGETGELFF	TGCGCCAGCAGCCAAGATCGGCTAGCGGGGGAGACCGGGGAGCTGTTTTTT	TRBJ2-2	TRBV4-1	NA	TRBD2
CASSIRRPSAQGANVLTF	TGTGCCAGTAGTATTAGGAGGCCCAGCGCCCAAGGGGCCAACGTCCTGACTTTC	TRBJ2-6	TRBV19	NA	NA
CASSSGTGWKGYTF	TGTGCCAGCAGTTCAGGGACAGGCTGGAAGGGCTACACCTTC	TRBJ1-2	TRBV27	NA	TRBD1
CASSLIPQHINTEAFF	TGTGCCAGCAGCTTAATCCCACAGCACATTAACACTGAAGCTTTCTTT	TRBJ1-1	TRBV7-9	NA	NA
CASSVGAGNTEAFF	TGTGCCAGCTCGGTTGGGGCGGGGAACACTGAAGCTTTCTTT	TRBJ1-1	TRBV18	NA	NA
CASSLAAPTGELFF	TGTGCCAGCAGCTTAGCGGCACCCACCGGGGAGCTGTTTTTT	TRBJ2-2	TRBV7-9	NA	NA
CASSTRTGGTGELFF	TGCGCCAGCAGCACTAGGACGGGGGGCACCGGGGAGCTGTTTTTT	TRBJ2-2	TRBV5-1	NA	TRBD2
CASSMAPHTQYF	TGTGCCAGTAGTATGGCCCCCCATACGCAGTATTTT	TRBJ2-3	TRBV19	NA	NA
CASSLSPGYYGYTF	TGTGCCAGCAGCTTAAGCCCAGGATATTATGGCTACACCTTC	TRBJ1-2	TRBV7-2	once	NA
CTSSPTGEPQPQHF	TGCACCAGCAGCCCGACAGGGGAGCCTCAGCCCCAGCATTTT	TRBJ1-5	TRBV1	NA	NA
CASSMGVRVDGYTF	TGTGCCAGTAGTATGGGGGTAAGGGTTGATGGCTACACCTTC	TRBJ1-2	TRBV19	NA	NA
CASSLVGQGVFNYGYTF	TGTGCCAGCAGTCTGGTGGGGCAGGGCGTATTTAACTATGGCTACACCTTC	TRBJ1-2	TRBV27	once	NA
CASSLLAPYGYTF	TGTGCCAGCAGTTTATTGGCACCGTATGGCTACACCTTC	TRBJ1-2	TRBV28	NA	NA
CAWSRLDEQYF	TGTGCCTGGAGCCGTTTGGACGAGCAGTACTTC	TRBJ2-7	TRBV30	NA	NA
CASSSGTFNEKLFF	TGTGCCAGCAGTTCGGGGACTTTTAATGAAAAACTGTTTTTT	TRBJ1-4	TRBV6-2/TRBV6-3	NA	NA
CASSFYEGQNTGELFF	TGTGCCAGCAGTTTCTACGAGGGACAGAACACCGGGGAGCTGTTTTTT	TRBJ2-2	TRBV27	NA	NA
CASSIAGQRFNEKLFF	TGTGCCAGTAGTATAGCGGGACAGAGATTTAATGAAAAACTGTTTTTT	TRBJ1-4	TRBV19	NA	TRBD1
CASSLRGDSEAFF	TGTGCCAGCAGCTTGAGGGGAGATAGTGAAGCTTTCTTT	TRBJ1-1	TRBV5-5	once	NA
CASSPTGVDTQYF	TGTGCCAGCTCACCTACAGGGGTCGATACGCAGTATTTT	TRBJ2-3	TRBV18	NA	TRBD1
CASGLWSGGRTEAFF	TGTGCTAGTGGTTTGTGGTCAGGGGGCCGTACTGAAGCTTTCTTT	TRBJ1-1	TRBV12-5	NA	TRBD1